A selection of T cell receptor beta chains follows, all from one sample in a study of blood T cells in healthy people across ages. Using its own MiXCR run on the 5' RACE reads, TCRdb lists one record per CDR3 protein. This table holds roughly 1.4 million distinct CDR3 sequences, roughly 64% found once. The sample was blood. Receptor source: a man aged 18-30 years in good health. CDR3s include the opening cysteine and the closing phenylalanine or tryptophan. Fields, in order: CDR3 DNA, CDR3 protein, clone size, V gene, CDR3 length, J gene, D gene. The D gene is left open where the match is weak. Only part of the rows carry a size: once, few, many, or a class if the clone is expanded.

CDR3 DNA: TGCGCCAGCAGCCAAGATGGGAGGATAGGGGCCAACGTCCTGACTTTC
CDR3 protein: CASSQDGRIGANVLTF
clone size: -
V gene: TRBV4-3
CDR3 length: 16
J gene: TRBJ2-6
D gene: -

CDR3 DNA: TGTGCCACCAACATGAACACTGAAGCTTTCTTT
CDR3 protein: CATNMNTEAFF
clone size: few
V gene: TRBV6-2/TRBV6-3
CDR3 length: 11
J gene: TRBJ1-1
D gene: -

CDR3 DNA: TGTGCCAGCAGCGCGGTCGGGTCTCAAGAGACCCAGTACTTC
CDR3 protein: CASSAVGSQETQYF
clone size: few
V gene: TRBV7-7
CDR3 length: 14
J gene: TRBJ2-5
D gene: -

CDR3 DNA: TGCGCCAGCAGCCAAGCGTCTAGCGGAGGTTACGAGCAGTACTTC
CDR3 protein: CASSQASSGGYEQYF
clone size: -
V gene: TRBV4-3
CDR3 length: 15
J gene: TRBJ2-7
D gene: TRBD2

CDR3 DNA: TGCAGTGGCCCCAGGGGCTATGGCTACACCTTC
CDR3 protein: CSGPRGYGYTF
clone size: once
V gene: TRBV20-1
CDR3 length: 11
J gene: TRBJ1-2
D gene: -

CDR3 DNA: TGTGCCAGCAGTACCGCCCGCAGGGCGTTCTATGGCTACACCTTC
CDR3 protein: CASSTARRAFYGYTF
clone size: -
V gene: TRBV28
CDR3 length: 15
J gene: TRBJ1-2
D gene: -

CDR3 DNA: TGTGCCAGCAGCTCGGGACAGGGGGTGGATGAGCAGTTCTTC
CDR3 protein: CASSSGQGVDEQFF
clone size: -
V gene: TRBV4-2
CDR3 length: 14
J gene: TRBJ2-1
D gene: TRBD1

CDR3 DNA: TGTGCCAGCAGCTTAGCGGGTTCCTCCATTAATTCACCCCTCCACTTT
CDR3 protein: CASSLAGSSINSPLHF
clone size: -
V gene: TRBV7-8
CDR3 length: 16
J gene: TRBJ1-6
D gene: -

CDR3 DNA: TGCAGCGTTGAGGACAGACGACAACTTGGCACAGATACGCAGTATTTT
CDR3 protein: CSVEDRRQLGTDTQYF
clone size: few
V gene: TRBV29-1
CDR3 length: 16
J gene: TRBJ2-3
D gene: -

CDR3 DNA: TGTGCCAGCAGTGGGCAGACTAGCGGGGAAACAGATACGCAGTATTTT
CDR3 protein: CASSGQTSGETDTQYF
clone size: few
V gene: TRBV6-4
CDR3 length: 16
J gene: TRBJ2-3
D gene: TRBD2

CDR3 DNA: TGTGCCAGCAGTCAAGACACACTCTCTGGAAACACCATATATTTT
CDR3 protein: CASSQDTLSGNTIYF
clone size: -
V gene: TRBV12-3/TRBV12-4
CDR3 length: 15
J gene: TRBJ1-3
D gene: -

CDR3 DNA: TGTGCCAGCAGAGATTGGGACAATTACAATGAGCAGTTCTTC
CDR3 protein: CASRDWDNYNEQFF
clone size: -
V gene: TRBV27
CDR3 length: 14
J gene: TRBJ2-1
D gene: -

CDR3 DNA: TGTGCCTGGAGATACAGGGGTCCTAACTATGGCTACACCTTC
CDR3 protein: CAWRYRGPNYGYTF
clone size: -
V gene: TRBV30
CDR3 length: 14
J gene: TRBJ1-2
D gene: TRBD1

CDR3 DNA: TGTGCCAGCAGCTTAGCGGACCACTACGAGCAGTACTTC
CDR3 protein: CASSLADHYEQYF
clone size: -
V gene: TRBV11-2
CDR3 length: 13
J gene: TRBJ2-7
D gene: -

CDR3 DNA: TGCGCCAGCAGTTTAAAGGCCCCCGGGACAATGGAATCCTACGAGCAGTACTTC
CDR3 protein: CASSLKAPGTMESYEQYF
clone size: -
V gene: TRBV28
CDR3 length: 18
J gene: TRBJ2-7
D gene: -

CDR3 DNA: TGTGCCAGCAGTTCTAGTTTTATGTGGGAAGATACGCAGTATTTT
CDR3 protein: CASSSSFMWEDTQYF
clone size: -
V gene: TRBV6-1
CDR3 length: 15
J gene: TRBJ2-3
D gene: -

CDR3 DNA: TGTGCCAGCAAGGAGGGGGGCATTTGGACCCAAGAGACCCAGTACTTC
CDR3 protein: CASKEGGIWTQETQYF
clone size: -
V gene: TRBV28
CDR3 length: 16
J gene: TRBJ2-5
D gene: -

CDR3 DNA: TGTGCCAGCAGCCAAGAGACTAGAGTCACAGATACGCAGTATTTT
CDR3 protein: CASSQETRVTDTQYF
clone size: -
V gene: TRBV3-1
CDR3 length: 15
J gene: TRBJ2-3
D gene: -

CDR3 DNA: TGTGCCATCACCGAGAGATTCCAAGAGACCCAGTACTTC
CDR3 protein: CAITERFQETQYF
clone size: -
V gene: TRBV10-3
CDR3 length: 13
J gene: TRBJ2-5
D gene: -

CDR3 DNA: TGTGCCAGCAGTTACGCACTTAAGGGAGAGACCCAGTACTTC
CDR3 protein: CASSYALKGETQYF
clone size: -
V gene: TRBV6-5
CDR3 length: 14
J gene: TRBJ2-5
D gene: -

CDR3 DNA: TGCGCCAGCAGCCAAGATCGAGGAGTTAACACTGAAGCTTTCTTT
CDR3 protein: CASSQDRGVNTEAFF
clone size: -
V gene: TRBV4-1
CDR3 length: 15
J gene: TRBJ1-1
D gene: -

CDR3 DNA: TGTGCCAGCAGTGATTCAGGTTTAGGGATGACCTACGAGCAGTACTTC
CDR3 protein: CASSDSGLGMTYEQYF
clone size: few
V gene: TRBV25-1
CDR3 length: 16
J gene: TRBJ2-7
D gene: -

CDR3 DNA: TGTGCCAGCAGCAGCTCTAATAATTCACCCCTCCACTTT
CDR3 protein: CASSSSNNSPLHF
clone size: few
V gene: TRBV12-3/TRBV12-4
CDR3 length: 13
J gene: TRBJ1-6
D gene: -

CDR3 DNA: TGTGCCAGCAGTGAGAGGACGGGGTATAACAATGAGCAGTACTTC
CDR3 protein: CASSERTGYNNEQYF
clone size: -
V gene: TRBV12-3/TRBV12-4
CDR3 length: 15
J gene: TRBJ2-5
D gene: -

CDR3 DNA: TGCGCCAGCAGCCAAGTGCTACAGAACTACGAGCAGTACTTC
CDR3 protein: CASSQVLQNYEQYF
clone size: -
V gene: TRBV4-3
CDR3 length: 14
J gene: TRBJ2-7
D gene: -

CDR3 DNA: TGTGCCAGCAGTGTAGGGGAGGGGGCGCGGGAGACCCAGTACTTC
CDR3 protein: CASSVGEGARETQYF
clone size: -
V gene: TRBV2
CDR3 length: 15
J gene: TRBJ2-5
D gene: -

CDR3 DNA: TGTGCCAGCAGGCTAGTTCGTTGGGAGACCCAGTACTTC
CDR3 protein: CASRLVRWETQYF
clone size: few
V gene: TRBV12-3/TRBV12-4
CDR3 length: 13
J gene: TRBJ2-5
D gene: -

CDR3 DNA: TGTGCCACCGCGACAGGGGTGGGAAACTATGGCTACACCTTC
CDR3 protein: CATATGVGNYGYTF
clone size: few
V gene: TRBV10-3
CDR3 length: 14
J gene: TRBJ1-2
D gene: TRBD1

CDR3 DNA: TGTGCCAGCAGCCAGCCTTTTAGGGGCTCCTACGAGCAGTACTTC
CDR3 protein: CASSQPFRGSYEQYF
clone size: -
V gene: TRBV3-1
CDR3 length: 15
J gene: TRBJ2-7
D gene: -

CDR3 DNA: TGCGCCAGCAGACCTATAACCCTGACAGATCTAAGCGCTGAAGCTTTCTTT
CDR3 protein: CASRPITLTDLSAEAFF
clone size: -
V gene: TRBV4-1
CDR3 length: 17
J gene: TRBJ1-1
D gene: -

CDR3 DNA: TGCAGCGTTACAGACCGGGACAGGTCTTATGGCTACACCTTC
CDR3 protein: CSVTDRDRSYGYTF
clone size: -
V gene: TRBV29-1
CDR3 length: 14
J gene: TRBJ1-2
D gene: TRBD1

CDR3 DNA: TGTGCCAGCAAAACTTTCCTTAGGGGGGTGGAGACCCAGTACTTC
CDR3 protein: CASKTFLRGVETQYF
clone size: -
V gene: TRBV27
CDR3 length: 15
J gene: TRBJ2-5
D gene: -

CDR3 DNA: TGCAGCGTTCGGGCAGGGGGCGGTGAGCAGTTCTTC
CDR3 protein: CSVRAGGGEQFF
clone size: few
V gene: TRBV29-1
CDR3 length: 12
J gene: TRBJ2-1
D gene: TRBD1

CDR3 DNA: TGTGCCAGCAGCTCTAGGAACACCGGGGAGCTGTTTTTT
CDR3 protein: CASSSRNTGELFF
clone size: few
V gene: TRBV7-2
CDR3 length: 13
J gene: TRBJ2-2
D gene: -

CDR3 DNA: TGTGCCAGCAGCGTAGGTGATCGGGGGGTTGGGACTGAAGCTTTCTTT
CDR3 protein: CASSVGDRGVGTEAFF
clone size: -
V gene: TRBV9
CDR3 length: 16
J gene: TRBJ1-1
D gene: -

CDR3 DNA: TGCAGTGCTTCCGGACTGAGGGACTACGAGCAGTACTTC
CDR3 protein: CSASGLRDYEQYF
clone size: -
V gene: TRBV20-1
CDR3 length: 13
J gene: TRBJ2-7
D gene: -

CDR3 DNA: TGCAGCGTTGAAAGCCAGGGAGTTGAGACCCAGTACTTC
CDR3 protein: CSVESQGVETQYF
clone size: -
V gene: TRBV29-1
CDR3 length: 13
J gene: TRBJ2-5
D gene: -